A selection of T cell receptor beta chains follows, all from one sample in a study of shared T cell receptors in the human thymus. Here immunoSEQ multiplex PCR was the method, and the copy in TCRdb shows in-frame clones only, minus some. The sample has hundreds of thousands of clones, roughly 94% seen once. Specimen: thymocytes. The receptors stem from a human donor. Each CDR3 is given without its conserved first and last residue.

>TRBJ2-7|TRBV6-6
ASSYKEAEQY
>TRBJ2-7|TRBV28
ASSPGQPEQY
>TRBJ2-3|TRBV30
AWSVWGTDTQY
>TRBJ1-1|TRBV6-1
ASTINVPGNTEAF
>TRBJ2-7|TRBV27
ASSSHPPHTSGRSYEQY
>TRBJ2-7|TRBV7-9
ASSFPGTGQDSYEQY
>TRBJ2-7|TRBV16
ASTSGGSRNEQY
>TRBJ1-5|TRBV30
AWSGGLYQPQH
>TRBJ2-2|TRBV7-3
ASSLRVRTVKAHGELF
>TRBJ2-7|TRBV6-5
ASSPTFTSYEQY
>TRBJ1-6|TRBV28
ASSPTGVSYNSPLH
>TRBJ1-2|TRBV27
ASSSFAGSYGYT
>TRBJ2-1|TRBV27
ASTSGNEQF
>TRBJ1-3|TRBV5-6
ASSLTGGARGNTIY
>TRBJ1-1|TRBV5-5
ASSPTWLSGTEAF
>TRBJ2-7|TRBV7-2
ASSSGQGSDYEQY
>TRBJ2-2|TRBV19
ASSQGAGEVQRCTGELF
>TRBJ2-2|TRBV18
ASSPAAGGPPDTGELF
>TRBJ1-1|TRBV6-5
ASSYGEGSTEAF
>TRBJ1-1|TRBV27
ASSLIVNTEAF
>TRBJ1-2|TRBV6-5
ASSGAYGYT
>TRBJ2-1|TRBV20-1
SASDRDEQF
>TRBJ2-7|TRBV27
ASSNRERPYEQY
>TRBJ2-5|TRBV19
ASSAKWDYHNQETQY
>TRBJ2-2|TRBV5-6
ASSFKYGIGELF
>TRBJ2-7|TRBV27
ASSLRRQGQLVGQY
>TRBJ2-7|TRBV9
ASSPWEAGYEQY